This passage covers 29 T cell receptor beta chains from one sample sequenced in a study of T-cell reconstitution after alpha-beta-depleted transplantation in children. Unique molecular identifiers featured in how the TCRbeta library was prepared. TCRdb reprocessed the PCR reads with MiXCR, giving one entry per CDR3 protein. The sample lists approximately 240,000 distinct CDR3 sequences; 11% were seen once. Material: PBMCs, obtained before TCRalphabeta/CD19-depleted stem cell transplant. These receptors came from a child under two years old with acute myeloid leukemia, due to receive a stem cell transplant.

This clonotype appeared many times. An end of the junction does not agree with germline; a read error may underlie this. The chain has TRBV15 and TRBJ1-1, with 7 bases lining up with TRBD1. This CDR3 is 11 amino acids long. Germline loops: CDR1 LNHNV, CDR2 YYDKDF (reference sequence). For the CDR3, the DNA is TGTGCCTCCAGGGGGGAGACTGAAGCTTTCTTT. It is translated as CASRGETEAFF.

The chain links TRBV5-1 to TRBJ2-2; D may match TRBD1 or TRBD2 (6 bases each). Trimming shortened V by 2 bases and J by 8 bases, and 10 bases separated the two germline ends. This CDR3 has 13 residues. CDR1 is SGHRS and CDR2 is YFSETQ in the germline V gene. The CDR3 is CASSFGGRGELFF. CDR3 in DNA: TGCGCCAGCAGCTTCGGGGGCCGAGGGGAGCTGTTTTTT.

The sample holds many counts of this clonotype. The gene calls are TRBV5-1 and TRBJ1-4, with 7 bases fitting TRBD1. The CDR3 covers 17 residues. The trim removed 3 bases at V and 0 bases at J, leaving 8 bases unmatched. The germline gives CDR1 SGHRS, CDR2 YFSETQ. The CDR3 coding sequence is TGCGCCAGCAGCTACCGACAGGGCGAGGCAACTAATGAAAAACTGTTTTTT. It codes for CASSYRQGEATNEKLFF.

This clonotype turned up a few times. The V and J genes are TRBV9 and TRBJ2-1; TRBD2 might be the D (6 bases). The V gene lost 6 bases and the J gene lost 9 bases, with 16 bases spanning the gap. This CDR3 comprises 13 residues. Germline loops: CDR1 SGDLS, CDR2 YYNGEE. This CDR3 is CASTPRLGGEQFF. The CDR3, as DNA: TGTGCCAGCACCCCCCGGCTGGGGGGTGAGCAGTTCTTC.

This clonotype was detected ten times or more. The V and J genes are TRBV18 and TRBJ2-2; D is undetermined. The germline gives CDR1 KGHSH, CDR2 LQKENI. This CDR3 has 14 amino acids. Trimming took off 6 bases at V and 4 bases at J, with 12 bases between the two ends. The CDR3 DNA reads TGTGCCAGCTCGCAACGGAGCTCCACCGGGGAGCTGTTTTTT. This codes for CASSQRSSTGELFF.

This clonotype was seen repeatedly, ten times or more. The V call is TRBV2, the J call TRBJ2-7, with D unclear. Germline V gives CDR1 SNHLY, CDR2 FYNNEI. The CDR3 loop spans 12 amino acids. Trimming left V 8 bases short and J 0 bases short, with 8 bases between. The CDR3 region is CASLTSSYEQYF. CDR3 coding DNA: TGTGCCAGCCTGACCTCCTCCTACGAGCAGTACTTC. Combining the CDR3 with reference TRBV2 and TRBJ2-7 gives the whole variable domain EPEVTQTPSHQVTQMGQEVILRCVPISNHLYFYWYRQILGQKVEFLVSFYNNEISEKSEIFDDQFSVERPDGSNFTLKIRSTKLEDSAMYFCASLTSSYEQYFGPGTRLTVT.

Many counts were recorded for this clonotype. The V gene is TRBV20-1, the J gene TRBJ1-6, with 9 bases that match TRBD1. The CDR3 contains 14 residues. The V segment lost 6 bases and the J segment 7 bases; nucleotides outside the gene matches: 7. The germline V gene has CDR1 DFQATT and CDR2 SNEGSKA (reference sequence). The DNA for the CDR3 is TGCAGTGCATACACCGGGACAGGGAATTCACCCCTCCACTTT. Translation: CSAYTGTGNSPLHF.

This clonotype came up many times. The chain is built from TRBV3-1 and TRBJ1-6, with unresolved D. The CDR3 length is 13 residues. The germline gives CDR1 LGHDT, CDR2 YNNKEL (reference sequence). The germline V and J ends were trimmed by 0 bases and 6 bases, with 3 bases remaining between them. The CDR3 nucleotides are TGTGCCAGCAGCCAAGAAGTTAATTCACCCCTCCACTTT. Translated: CASSQEVNSPLHF.

This clonotype was detected many times. The chain couples TRBV4-3 to TRBJ1-4; D call uncertain. Between the trimmed V and J ends, which lost 0 bases and 5 bases, there was a span of 4 bases. Germline loops: CDR1 LGHNA, CDR2 YSLEER. The CDR3 is 13 residues long. The CDR3 reads CASSQEGNEKLFF. The CDR3 DNA sequence: TGCGCCAGCAGCCAAGAAGGAAATGAAAAACTGTTTTTT.

This clonotype was found many times. V and J are TRBV29-1 and TRBJ2-7, with D unresolved. The V gene's germline CDR1 is SQVTM and CDR2 ANQGSEA. This CDR3 spans 14 amino acids. V dropped 3 bases and J dropped 0 bases, with 12 bases sitting between them. The DNA of the CDR3 is TGCAGCGTTGACTATGGTGGCAGCTCCTACGAGCAGTACTTC. This sequence encodes CSVDYGGSSYEQYF.

This clonotype was observed at least ten times. One end of the junction fails to match germline, which may point to a read error. The J gene is TRBJ2-5, the V gene TRBV10-3; 8 bases line up with TRBD2. Germline V lookup: CDR1 ENHRY, CDR2 SYGVKD. CDR3 length: 17 residues. The CDR3 spells CAITENSGVRPLETQYF. The CDR3 DNA follows: TGTGCCATCACTGAGAATAGCGGGGTTCGACCCCTGGAGACCCAGTACTTC.

This clonotype has a count of ten or more. The chain joins TRBV6-1 to TRBJ2-7; either TRBD1 or TRBD2 may supply D (5 bases each). The CDR3 is made up of 15 amino acids. Looked up from germline, CDR1 is MNHNS and CDR2 is SASEGT. Trimming pared 6 bases from V and 2 bases from J, leaving 17 bases between. In DNA, the CDR3 is TGTGCCAGCAGCCTGGGACGGGGAACTACCTACGAGCAGTACTTC. Its translation: CASSLGRGTTYEQYF.

This clonotype was observed many times. The rearrangement joins TRBV5-1 to TRBJ2-2; a possible D gene is TRBD2 (6 bases). The ends were cut back, 2 bases at V and 5 bases at J, with 10 bases in the middle. There are 14 residues in the CDR3. Germline assignment: CDR1 SGHRS and CDR2 YFSETQ. The CDR3 spells CASSLSSGTGELFF. CDR3 sequence (DNA): TGCGCCAGCAGCTTATCGAGCGGGACCGGGGAGCTGTTTTTT.

As regards this clonotype: Germline is not matched at one junction end, which may reflect a read error. The rearrangement joins TRBV11-2 to TRBJ1-4; TRBD1 might be the D (6 bases). This CDR3 contains 18 residues. CDR1 and CDR2 from the germline V gene are SGHAT and FQNNGV. This CDR3 is CASSLVVQGTATNEKLSF. In nucleotides, the CDR3 is TGTGCCAGCAGCTTAGTGGTACAGGGAACAGCAACTAATGAAAAACTGTCTTTT. The full variable domain, its missing parts supplied by reference TRBV11-2 and TRBJ1-4, is EAGVAQSPRYKIIEKRQSVAFWCNPISGHATLYWYQQILGQGPKLLIQFQNNGVVDDSQLPKDRFSAERLKGVDSTLKIQPAKLEDSAVYLCASSLVVQGTATNEKLSFGSGTQLSVL.

This clonotype appeared many times. The CDR3 protein is CASSLWGGDTEAFF. The CDR3 DNA reads TGCGCCAGCAGCTTGTGGGGGGGGGACACTGAAGCTTTCTTT. The rearrangement joins TRBV5-1 to TRBJ1-1, with a tentative D call TRBD1 (5 bases). The CDR3 runs 14 residues. Germline loops: CDR1 SGHRS, CDR2 YFSETQ. V lost 1 base, J lost 3 bases, and 10 bases lay in between.

Many counts were recorded for this clonotype. This chain connects TRBV18 to TRBJ2-1; TRBD2 aligns across 13 bases. Germline V lookup: CDR1 KGHSH, CDR2 LQKENI. The CDR3 runs 15 residues. V lost 4 bases and J lost 10; bases outside the gene matches: 7. The chain's CDR3 is CASSLPGLAGNEQFF. The CDR3 DNA sequence: TGTGCCAGCTCACTGCCGGGACTAGCGGGAAACGAGCAGTTCTTC.

This clonotype was detected ten times or more. V gene TRBV30 combines with J gene TRBJ2-1, with TRBD2 matching over 10 bases. This CDR3 has 14 residues. Germline CDR1 reads GTSNPN; CDR2 reads SVGIG (reference sequence). The junction had 8 bases not matched to a gene; V was cut back by 2 bases and J by 10 bases. CDR3 coding DNA: TGTGCCTGGAGTCCCAGCGGGAGGGGATTGGAGCAGTTCTTC. It codes for CAWSPSGRGLEQFF.

This clonotype was observed many times. The gene calls are TRBV5-1 and TRBJ2-4; TRBD2 is a possible D gene (6 bases). This CDR3 contains 14 residues. Germline CDR1 reads SGHRS; CDR2 reads YFSETQ. Deletions cut 4 bases from V and 5 bases from J, with 13 bases between. The CDR3 region has the DNA TGCGCCAGCAGCCTCGGCGGGACTCAAAACATTCAGTACTTC. This encodes CASSLGGTQNIQYF.

This clonotype showed up many times. The chain links TRBV5-1 to TRBJ2-3; no firm D call. Germline V gives CDR1 SGHRS, CDR2 YFSETQ. This CDR3 has 16 amino acids. V lost 0 bases, J lost 4 bases, and 15 bases lay in between. The CDR3 DNA is TGCGCCAGCAGCTTGGGGAACTCCATAGGAGCAGATACGCAGTATTTT. It codes for CASSLGNSIGADTQYF.

The chain is built from TRBV5-1 and TRBJ2-1, with 9 bases fitting TRBD1. The germline V gene encodes CDR1 SGHRS and CDR2 YFSETQ. The CDR3 is 16 residues long. V was pared by 4 bases and J by 7 bases, with 12 bases of the junction left unmatched. The CDR3 is CASSLMPGTGWNEQFF. CDR3 in DNA: TGCGCCAGCAGCCTGATGCCCGGGACAGGGTGGAATGAGCAGTTCTTC.

There are many counts of this clonotype. The chain has TRBV5-1 and TRBJ1-5; weak D call: TRBD1 (5 bases). The CDR3 runs to 18 residues. V was cut by 6 bases and J by 1 base, with 23 bases left in between. Per the germline V gene, CDR1 is SGHRS and CDR2 is YFSETQ. The CDR3, as DNA: TGCGCCAGCAAATTACAGGATACCTGGACGGGAAGCAATCAGCCCCAGCATTTT. It yields the protein CASKLQDTWTGSNQPQHF.

In this sample, this clonotype turned up many times. This chain connects TRBV4-1 to TRBJ2-7; 8 positions agree with TRBD1. The V gene's germline CDR1 is MGHRA and CDR2 YSYEKL. With V trimmed by 2 bases and J by 2 bases, 2 bases remained unmatched. The CDR3 covers 14 residues. The CDR3 DNA reads as TGCGCCAGCAGCCAACTACAGGGGGCCTACGAGCAGTACTTC. This codes for CASSQLQGAYEQYF.

This clonotype was detected ten times or more. The rearrangement uses TRBV5-1 and TRBJ1-5; the D gene is possibly TRBD1 (5 bases). This CDR3 spans 14 amino acids. V was clipped by 8 bases and J by 1 base, with 13 bases between them. CDR1 and CDR2 from the germline V gene are SGHRS and YFSETQ. CDR3 in DNA: TGCGCCAGTACCGGGGGGAGGAGCAATCAGCCCCAGCATTTT. Its protein is CASTGGRSNQPQHF.

In its sample, this clonotype was seen many times. The chain combines TRBV5-1 with TRBJ1-5; the D gene is possibly TRBD1 (5 bases). Germline CDR1 SGHRS, CDR2 YFSETQ. V was clipped by 0 bases and J by 4 bases, with 11 bases between them. The CDR3 is 15 residues long. CDR3 amino acids: CASSLGPQGNQPQHF. The CDR3 nucleotides read TGCGCCAGCAGCTTGGGGCCTCAGGGTAATCAGCCCCAGCATTTT. The whole variable domain, filled in from reference TRBV5-1 and TRBJ1-5, reads KAGVTQTPRYLIKTRGQQVTLSCSPISGHRSVSWYQQTPGQGLQFLFEYFSETQRNKGNFPGRFSGRQFSNSRSEMNVSTLELGDSALYLCASSLGPQGNQPQHFGDGTRLSIL.

Notes on this clonotype: This clone may be a read error of a much larger clone one base away. This chain links TRBV5-1 with TRBJ2-1; TRBD2 matches at 7 bases. Per germline, CDR1 SGHRS and CDR2 YFSETQ. The junction had 15 bases not matched to a gene; V was cut back by 7 bases and J by 11 bases. The CDR3 runs to 14 residues. The CDR3 DNA is TGCGCCAGCCGGGGAGGGCCCACTGCGGCTAAGCAGTTCTTC. This sequence encodes CASRGGPTAAKQFF.

This clonotype came up many times. The rearrangement links TRBV5-1 to TRBJ2-5; D remains unclear. Germline CDR1 and CDR2: SGHRS and YFSETQ. The CDR3 spans 12 residues. The V end lost 0 bases, the J end lost 5 bases, and 5 bases lay between the germline ends. CDR3 residues: CASSLAAETQYF. Here the CDR3 DNA reads TGCGCCAGCAGCTTGGCTGCCGAGACCCAGTACTTC. Together with reference TRBV5-1 and TRBJ2-5, the CDR3 gives the full variable domain: KAGVTQTPRYLIKTRGQQVTLSCSPISGHRSVSWYQQTPGQGLQFLFEYFSETQRNKGNFPGRFSGRQFSNSRSEMNVSTLELGDSALYLCASSLAAETQYFGPGTRLLVL.

The chain recombines TRBV11-3 with TRBJ2-2; 7 bases are a match to TRBD2. V trimming: 3 bases; J trimming: 7 bases; junction bases outside the gene matches: 14. The CDR3 has 17 amino acids. The V gene's germline CDR1 is SGHNT and CDR2 YENEEA. The CDR3 sequence: CASSFAPGLRTGGELFF. CDR3 sequence (DNA): TGTGCCAGCAGCTTCGCGCCGGGACTAAGGACGGGCGGGGAGCTGTTTTTT.

In its sample, this clonotype was seen many times. The CDR3 DNA sequence: TGTGCCAGCAGCCAAGAGGGAAGTCAGCAGTACTTC. It yields the protein CASSQEGSQQYF. The rearrangement joins TRBV3-1 to TRBJ2-7; D is ambiguous. Per the germline V gene, CDR1 is LGHDT and CDR2 is YNNKEL (reference sequence). Trimming shortened V by 0 bases and J by 8 bases, and 8 bases separated the two germline ends. The CDR3 covers 12 residues.

The table lists this clonotype with many counts. V is TRBV7-9 and J is TRBJ1-2; D uncertain. The CDR3 spans 14 residues. In germline, CDR1 is SEHNR, CDR2 FQNEAQ (reference sequence). V was pared by 1 base and J by 4 bases, with 10 bases between. The CDR3 nucleotides are TGTGCCAGCAGCTTAGAGGCAGGCGTCTATGGCTACACCTTC. Protein product: CASSLEAGVYGYTF. The full variable domain, its missing parts supplied by reference TRBV7-9 and TRBJ1-2, is DTGVSQNPRHKITKRGQNVTFRCDPISEHNRLYWYRQTLGQGPEFLTYFQNEAQLEKSRLLSDRFSAERPKGSFSTLEIQRTEQGDSAMYLCASSLEAGVYGYTFGSGTRLTVV.